This entry lists 30 T cell receptor beta chains sequenced from one sample in a study of somatic mutations in cytotoxic T cells in rheumatoid arthritis. The method was immunoSEQ multiplex PCR; TCRdb's version includes in-frame clones alone and lacks a portion of them. In the table there are 10,000 to 11,000 clones, about 93% of which are singletons. Sequenced input: CD8+ T cells sorted from blood. These receptors all stem from a woman aged 18-29 years with rheumatoid arthritis.

The V call is TRBV5-4, the J call TRBJ2-7; 7 positions match TRBD1. The CDR3 contains 13 residues. CDR1 is SGHNT, CDR2 YYREEE, per germline (reference sequence). Losses at the gene ends were 6 bases for V and 3 bases for J; bases not matched to a gene: 6. The chain's CDR3 is CASNPDRDYEQYF. DNA of the CDR3: TGTGCCAGCAACCCCGACAGGGACTACGAGCAGTACTTC.

The table lists this clone with a count of one. V and J are TRBV30 and TRBJ2-3; 11 nucleotides match TRBD1. CDR3 length: 16 amino acids. V shed 2 bases and J 5 bases; nucleotides not matched to a gene: 9. The germline V gene has CDR1 GTSNPN and CDR2 SVGIG (reference sequence). CDR3 DNA sequence: TGTGCCTGGAGTCCAGGGACAGGGGGACTCGGAGATACGCAGTATTTT. Its protein is CAWSPGTGGLGDTQYF.

The chain couples TRBV7-8 to TRBJ2-2; D ambiguous. V lost 1 base and J lost 3, with 18 bases in between. This CDR3 is 18 amino acids long. Germline CDR1 SGHVS, CDR2 FQNEAQ. This CDR3 reads CASSLVIRSVQDTGELFF. DNA for the CDR3: TGTGCCAGCAGCTTAGTAATCCGGTCCGTCCAGGACACCGGGGAGCTGTTTTTT.

The rearrangement links TRBV5-1 to TRBJ2-3, with 8 nucleotides matching TRBD1. Germline trimming cut 0 bases from V and 4 bases from J; bases unmatched to any gene: 13. The germline V gene encodes CDR1 SGHRS and CDR2 YFSETQ. The CDR3 is made up of 18 amino acids. The CDR3 loop is CASSLASRTGPKSDTQYF. The DNA of the CDR3 is TGCGCCAGCAGCTTGGCGTCCCGGACAGGGCCTAAGTCAGATACGCAGTATTTT.

This clone has only one observation. CDR3 coding DNA: TGTGCCAGCAGTCCACTAAAGATCTTGGACACTGAAGCTTTCTTT. It specifies CASSPLKILDTEAFF. The chain has TRBV27 and TRBJ1-1; D ambiguous. Deletions cut 5 bases from V and 3 bases from J, with 16 bases between. CDR1 and CDR2 (germline): MNHEY, SMNVEV (reference sequence). The CDR3 runs 15 residues.

This clone was seen just once. The chain links TRBV12-2 to TRBJ1-2. TRBV12-2 is tagged as a pseudogene. CDR3 length: 15 amino acids. The CDR3 loop is CASRPTGRGNYGYTF. CDR3 bases: TGTGCAAGTCGGCCCACAGGGAGGGGTAACTATGGCTACACCTTC.

The chain is built from TRBV28 and TRBJ1-1; 7 bases align to TRBD1. Germline V lookup: CDR1 MDHEN, CDR2 SYDVKM. V lost 1 base, J lost 11 bases, and 22 bases stayed unmatched. This CDR3 contains 18 residues. The CDR3 reads CASSLLLGGDSLKEEAFF. The CDR3, as DNA: TGTGCCAGCAGTTTATTGTTGGGTGGGGACAGCCTAAAAGAAGAGGCTTTCTTT.

V gene TRBV15 combines with J gene TRBJ2-7, with a tentative D call TRBD1 (5 bases). The CDR3 spans 13 residues. With 6 bases removed from V and 7 bases from J, the gap between germline ends came to 16 bases. Germline CDR1 is LNHNV and CDR2 is YYDKDF (reference sequence). CDR3 loop: CATRGESRTEQYF. The DNA of the CDR3 is TGTGCCACCAGGGGCGAGTCGAGGACAGAGCAGTACTTC.

V and J are TRBV7-9 and TRBJ2-7; 9 bases match TRBD1. The CDR3 length is 15 residues. Per the germline V gene, CDR1 is SEHNR and CDR2 is FQNEAQ (reference sequence). V dropped 5 bases and J dropped 6; count of bases not matched to a gene: 11. The CDR3 spells CASSKGQGMPVEQYF. CDR3 DNA sequence: TGTGCCAGCAGCAAAGGACAGGGGATGCCAGTCGAGCAGTACTTC.

The chain employs TRBV7-8 and TRBJ1-4; D is perhaps TRBD1 (5 bases). The CDR3 length is 16 residues. Germline V gene sequence: CDR1 SGHVS, CDR2 FQNEAQ. Trimming stripped 5 bases from V and 4 bases from J, with 17 bases between. Written as DNA, the CDR3 is TGTGCCAGCAGCCTGATGGGAGGGGCTATTAATGAAAAACTGTTTTTT. Translation gives CASSLMGGAINEKLFF.

This clone has only a few counts. The junction and the germline gene differ at one end; a read error may be behind it. This specimen includes other DNA sequences encoding the same CDR3. The genes are TRBV4-1 and TRBJ1-5; 8 bases are a match to TRBD1. The CDR3 has 16 residues. Germline V CDR1 and CDR2: MGHRA, YSYEKL. CDR3 DNA: TGTGCCAGCAGCCATATAGGACAGGGACCGAATCAGCCCCAGCATTTT. Translating gives CASSHIGQGPNQPQHF.

The CDR3, as DNA: TGTGCCAGCAGCGCCGGACAGGGAGTAGGAGAGACCCAGTACTTC. This gives the protein CASSAGQGVGETQYF. J is TRBJ2-5 and V is TRBV9, with 8 bases lining up with TRBD1. CDR1 is SGDLS, CDR2 YYNGEE, per germline. The length of the CDR3 is 15 residues. The ends lost 3 bases at V and 4 bases at J; junction bases unmatched: 8.

This clone has only one observation. The J gene is TRBJ2-3, the V gene TRBV11-3; D is unresolved. Trimming cost V 5 bases and J 0 bases, with 3 bases left between them. The CDR3 sequence is 12 residues long. The germline V gene has CDR1 SGHNT and CDR2 YENEEA. The CDR3 DNA sequence: TGTGCCAGCAGCCTTAGCACAGATACGCAGTATTTT. Amino acids: CASSLSTDTQYF.

The chain recombines TRBV15 with TRBJ1-2; D is unclear. With 3 bases removed from V and 0 bases from J, the gap between germline ends came to 17 bases. Germline CDR1 reads LNHNV; CDR2 reads YYDKDF (reference sequence). The CDR3 has 17 residues. CDR3 region: CATSREGSVYPNYGYTF. CDR3 DNA: TGTGCCACCAGCAGGGAGGGAAGTGTTTATCCTAACTATGGCTACACCTTC.

V usage is TRBV27 and J usage is TRBJ2-1, with TRBD2 matching over 8 bases. J was trimmed by 5 bases and V by 5 bases; bases with no gene match: 2. This CDR3 contains 13 residues. From germline, CDR1 is MNHEY and CDR2 SMNVEV (reference sequence). Here the CDR3 reads CASSHGGDNEQFF. The CDR3 DNA reads as TGTGCCAGCAGTCACGGGGGGGACAATGAGCAGTTCTTC.

This chain uses TRBV27 with TRBJ1-4; D gene unclear. CDR3 size: 13 residues. CDR1 is MNHEY and CDR2 is SMNVEV in the germline V gene (reference sequence). With 4 bases removed from V and 5 bases from J, the gap between germline ends came to 8 bases. The CDR3: CASSSSGNEKLFF. The CDR3 DNA follows: TGTGCCAGCAGTTCCTCCGGGAATGAAAAACTGTTTTTT.

The rearrangement links TRBV19 to TRBJ1-1, with 8 nucleotides matching TRBD1. Germline trimming cut 2 bases from V and 0 bases from J; bases unmatched to any gene: 2. This CDR3 region has 15 residues. Germline CDR1 LNHDA, CDR2 SQIVND (reference sequence). CDR3: CASSIYRGLNTEAFF. For the CDR3, the DNA is TGTGCCAGTAGTATATACAGGGGGTTGAACACTGAAGCTTTCTTT. Full variable domain (rest looked up from reference TRBV19 and TRBJ1-1): DGGITQSPKYLFRKEGQNVTLSCEQNLNHDAMYWYRQDPGQGLRLIYYSQIVNDFQKGDIAEGYSVSREKKESFPLTVTSAQKNPTAFYLCASSIYRGLNTEAFFGQGTRLTVV.

The genes are TRBV5-1 and TRBJ2-5; TRBD1 might be the D (6 bases). Germline V lookup: CDR1 SGHRS, CDR2 YFSETQ. The V end lost 0 bases, the J end lost 5 bases, and 14 bases lay between the germline ends. The CDR3 runs 15 residues. CDR3 in amino acids: CASSLGRGGVETQYF. The CDR3, as DNA: TGCGCCAGCAGCTTGGGCAGGGGTGGCGTGGAGACCCAGTACTTC.

V is TRBV11-2 and J is TRBJ1-5, with D hard to call. CDR1 is SGHAT, CDR2 FQNNGV, per germline. The CDR3 is 18 amino acids. V was pared by 0 bases and J by 0 bases, with 15 bases between. The CDR3 DNA follows: TGTGCCAGCAGCTTAGATGGAGAGGATTCCCGTAGCAATCAGCCCCAGCATTTT. Amino acid sequence: CASSLDGEDSRSNQPQHF. The full variable domain, with the rest looked up from reference TRBV11-2 and TRBJ1-5, is EAGVAQSPRYKIIEKRQSVAFWCNPISGHATLYWYQQILGQGPKLLIQFQNNGVVDDSQLPKDRFSAERLKGVDSTLKIQPAKLEDSAVYLCASSLDGEDSRSNQPQHFGDGTRLSIL.

The genes are TRBV19 and TRBJ2-7; D is possibly TRBD2 (6 bases). From germline, CDR1 is LNHDA and CDR2 SQIVND (reference sequence). The germline V and J ends were trimmed by 6 bases and 2 bases, with 11 bases remaining between them. The CDR3 sequence is 13 residues long. The CDR3 nucleotides are TGTGCCAGTAGCGCGGGACGGACCTACGAGCAGTACTTC. It specifies CASSAGRTYEQYF.

The rearrangement joins TRBV5-1 to TRBJ1-4; D possibly corresponds to TRBD1 (5 bases). This CDR3 region has 13 residues. Germline V gene sequence: CDR1 SGHRS, CDR2 YFSETQ. Deletions cut 0 bases from V and 10 bases from J, with 10 bases between. The CDR3: CASSLAGGGKLFF. The DNA for the CDR3 is TGCGCCAGCAGCTTGGCCGGCGGGGGAAAACTGTTTTTT.

V is TRBV29-1 and J is TRBJ1-4, with D unclear. The germline CDR1 and CDR2 sequences are SQVTM and ANQGSEA. The CDR3 sequence is 13 residues long. Trimming took off 4 bases at V and 0 bases at J, with 6 bases between the two ends. CDR3 sequence reads: CSVAVPTNEKLFF. The CDR3 DNA reads TGCAGCGTTGCGGTCCCAACTAATGAAAAACTGTTTTTT. Using reference TRBV29-1 and TRBJ1-4 for the parts outside the CDR3, the full variable domain is SAVISQKPSRDICQRGTSLTIQCQVDSQVTMMFWYRQQPGQSLTLIATANQGSEATYESGFVIDKFPISRPNLTFSTLTVSNMSPEDSSIYLCSVAVPTNEKLFFGSGTQLSVL.

The genes are TRBV14 and TRBJ1-1; 9 bases are shared with TRBD1. The germline gives CDR1 SGHDN, CDR2 FVKESK. Germline trimming cut 3 bases from V and 7 bases from J; bases unmatched to any gene: 15. This CDR3 contains 17 residues. The CDR3 DNA sequence: TGTGCCAGCAGCCAGGGTCCCGGGACAGGGTATGCCTTTGAAGCTTTCTTT. Protein: CASSQGPGTGYAFEAFF.

The gene calls are TRBV11-2 and TRBJ2-3; 9 nucleotides agree with TRBD1. CDR3 length: 16 amino acids. V dropped 0 bases and J dropped 2; count of bases not matched to a gene: 3. Germline CDR1 is SGHAT and CDR2 is FQNNGV. The CDR3 loop is CASSLERTGVTDTQYF. The DNA for the CDR3 is TGTGCCAGCAGCTTAGAGAGGACAGGGGTCACAGATACGCAGTATTTT.

This chain joins TRBV7-9 and TRBJ1-1; no clear D. The CDR3 loop spans 13 amino acids. CDR1 and CDR2 (germline): SEHNR, FQNEAQ (reference sequence). The germline V and J ends were trimmed by 1 base and 5 bases, with 8 bases remaining between them. In nucleotides, the CDR3 is TGTGCCAGCAGCTTAGGGGCACCTACTGAAGCTTTCTTT. It codes for CASSLGAPTEAFF.

J is TRBJ2-7 and V is TRBV6-1, with 7 nucleotides matching TRBD2. CDR3 length: 15 residues. Unmatched junction bases numbered 9, after V lost 5 bases and J lost 2 bases. Germline V gene lookup returns CDR1 MNHNS and CDR2 SASEGT. CDR3 coding DNA: TGTGCCAGCAGTCCCGGACTAGGTGTGACCTACGAGCAGTACTTC. Translation gives CASSPGLGVTYEQYF.

The J gene is TRBJ2-3, the V gene TRBV7-2; 9 bases map to TRBD2. Germline assignment: CDR1 SGHTA and CDR2 FQGNSA. The length of the CDR3 is 15 residues. Trimming cost V 3 bases and J 4 bases; bases outside gene matches: 5. In nucleotides, the CDR3 is TGTGCCAGCAGCTTGCTAGCGGGGACCCCAGATACGCAGTATTTT. Amino acid sequence: CASSLLAGTPDTQYF.

This clone was observed a single time. This rearrangement joins TRBV18 to TRBJ1-1; D might be TRBD1 (5 bases). V was shortened by 3 bases and J by 1 base, with 12 bases between the two germline ends. The germline gives CDR1 KGHSH, CDR2 LQKENI. There are 15 residues in the CDR3. The CDR3: CASSPNQQANTEAFF. In DNA, the CDR3 is TGTGCCAGCTCACCCAACCAACAGGCGAACACTGAAGCTTTCTTT.

V is TRBV15 and J is TRBJ1-1; D call uncertain. Germline loops: CDR1 LNHNV, CDR2 YYDKDF (reference sequence). The V end lost 0 bases, the J end lost 0 bases, and 11 bases lay between the germline ends. This CDR3 region has 16 residues. CDR3 residues: CATSRDLEWVNTEAFF. The CDR3 region has the DNA TGTGCCACCAGCAGAGATCTGGAGTGGGTGAACACTGAAGCTTTCTTT.

The rearrangement uses TRBV12-5 and TRBJ2-1; 9 nucleotides line up with TRBD1. The CDR3 spans 18 residues. Germline assignment: CDR1 LGHNT and CDR2 FRNRAP. Germline trimming cut 2 bases from V and 4 bases from J; bases unmatched to any gene: 12. CDR3: CASGLPSIWDRAYNEQFF. CDR3 in DNA: TGTGCTAGTGGTTTGCCATCAATCTGGGACAGGGCGTACAATGAGCAGTTCTTC.